Listed here are 7 T cell receptor beta chains from one sample, sequenced in a study of blood T cell repertoires in COVID-19. Generated by immunoSEQ multiplex PCR, the TCRdb table keeps only in-frame clones and is missing some. The sample lists a few hundred thousand clones; approximately 90% were seen once. What was sequenced was peripheral blood. These receptors all come from a man aged 18 to 29 with active or convalescent COVID-19.

This chain uses TRBV19 with TRBJ2-7; 7 positions agree with TRBD2. Germline lookup yields CDR1 LNHDA and CDR2 SQIVND (reference sequence). With V trimmed by 5 bases and J by 7 bases, 2 bases remained unmatched. This CDR3 has 11 amino acids. The CDR3 protein is CASSGRAEQYF. DNA of the CDR3: TGTGCCAGTAGTGGGAGGGCTGAGCAGTACTTC.

V usage is TRBV5-1 and J usage is TRBJ2-7, with TRBD2 identical over 14 bases. The CDR3 spans 16 residues. The V gene's germline CDR1 is SGHRS and CDR2 YFSETQ. With 4 bases clipped from V and 4 bases from J, the junction kept 7 bases outside the gene matches. CDR3 sequence: CASSPGLAGVKYEQYF. In DNA, the CDR3 is TGCGCCAGCAGCCCGGGACTAGCGGGGGTAAAGTACGAGCAGTACTTC.

The rearrangement links TRBV10-3 to TRBJ1-2; 8 positions match TRBD1. Unmatched junction bases numbered 2, after V lost 0 bases and J lost 2 bases. CDR3 length: 15 amino acids. CDR1 ENHRY and CDR2 SYGVKD come from the germline V gene. The CDR3 here is CAISESDRANYGYTF. The CDR3, as DNA: TGTGCCATCAGTGAGTCGGACAGGGCAAACTATGGCTACACCTTC.

This sequence joins TRBV18 and TRBJ2-1; the match to TRBD2 covers 13 bases. Trimming took 3 bases from V and 8 from J; bases not matched to a gene: 10. CDR3 size: 17 residues. The V gene's germline CDR1 is KGHSH and CDR2 LQKENI. CDR3 in amino acids: CASSPTKGLAGSDEQFF. Here the CDR3 DNA reads TGTGCCAGCTCACCTACCAAGGGACTAGCGGGGTCCGATGAGCAGTTCTTC.

This clone was found once. The V gene is TRBV19, the J gene TRBJ1-1; 7 nucleotides agree with TRBD1. Trimming at V came to 3 bases and at J to 1 base, leaving 5 bases not matched to a gene. The CDR3 length is 15 residues. CDR1 and CDR2 (germline): LNHDA, SQIVND (reference sequence). Here the CDR3 DNA reads TGTGCCAGTAGTATTTCGAGGACAGGGAACACTGAAGCTTTCTTT. It encodes CASSISRTGNTEAFF. The whole variable domain, remainder taken from reference TRBV19 and TRBJ1-1, is DGGITQSPKYLFRKEGQNVTLSCEQNLNHDAMYWYRQDPGQGLRLIYYSQIVNDFQKGDIAEGYSVSREKKESFPLTVTSAQKNPTAFYLCASSISRTGNTEAFFGQGTRLTVV.

The J gene is TRBJ1-4, the V gene TRBV9, with 8 bases aligning to TRBD1. Germline CDR1 reads SGDLS; CDR2 reads YYNGEE. This CDR3 contains 15 residues. The junction had 6 bases not matched to a gene; V was cut back by 4 bases and J by 4 bases. CDR3 protein: CASSTQGAFNEKLFF. The CDR3 coding sequence is TGTGCCAGCAGCACCCAGGGGGCGTTTAATGAAAAACTGTTTTTT. The full variable domain, with the rest looked up from reference TRBV9 and TRBJ1-4, is DSGVTQTPKHLITATGQRVTLRCSPRSGDLSVYWYQQSLDQGLQFLIQYYNGEERAKGNILERFSAQQFPDLHSELNLSSLELGDSALYFCASSTQGAFNEKLFFGSGTQLSVL.

This clone was observed a few times. The chain employs TRBV4-1 and TRBJ2-1, with D hard to call. The V gene's germline CDR1 is MGHRA and CDR2 YSYEKL. CDR3 length: 15 residues. The ends were cut back, 3 bases at V and 0 bases at J, with 9 bases in the middle. The chain's CDR3 is CASSQQSPSYNEQFF. CDR3 nucleotide sequence: TGCGCCAGCAGCCAGCAGTCGCCCTCCTACAATGAGCAGTTCTTC.